This T cell receptor beta chain was obtained from a study of shared clonotypes between healthy human individuals. Regarding this clone: Its antigen is as yet unknown.

Germline CDR1 KGHSH, CDR2 LQKENI. The CDR3 has 16 residues. Trimming removed 3 bases at V and 4 bases at J, with 19 bases between. Recent acute infections and vaccinations were absent in the healthy HIV-negative adult donors. Repertoires were generated with immunoSEQ multiplex PCR, while TCRdb's copy carries only in-frame clones and drops some. The sample records about 2.3 million clones, just over 90% being singletons. Study-wide findings and caveats: Among donors, clonotype sharing was expected to be affected by sequencing depth.

V usage is TRBV18 and J usage is TRBJ2-7, with D possibly being TRBD2 (6 bases). The source is a man aged 18 to 29 in good health. Some clones in this sample may be carry-over from other donors' samples. Sequenced: naive CD4+ T cells from PBMCs. Subset of the sample: CD45RA+ positively selected. This chain's CDR3 is CASSPSRGTRGYEQYF. CDR3 sequence (DNA): TGTGCCAGCTCACCGAGCCGGGGGACCAGAGGATACGAGCAGTACTTC.